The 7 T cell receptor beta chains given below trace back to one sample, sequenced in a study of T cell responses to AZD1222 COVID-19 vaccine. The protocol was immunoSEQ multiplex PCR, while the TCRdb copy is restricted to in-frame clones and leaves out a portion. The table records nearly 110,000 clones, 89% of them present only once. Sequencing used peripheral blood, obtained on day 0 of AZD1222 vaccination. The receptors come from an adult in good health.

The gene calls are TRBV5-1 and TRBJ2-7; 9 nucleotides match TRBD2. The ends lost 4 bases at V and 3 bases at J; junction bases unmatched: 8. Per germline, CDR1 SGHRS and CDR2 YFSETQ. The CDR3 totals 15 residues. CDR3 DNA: TGCGCCAGCAGCGCTTCTAGCGGGGTTTACTACGAGCAGTACTTC. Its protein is CASSASSGVYYEQYF.

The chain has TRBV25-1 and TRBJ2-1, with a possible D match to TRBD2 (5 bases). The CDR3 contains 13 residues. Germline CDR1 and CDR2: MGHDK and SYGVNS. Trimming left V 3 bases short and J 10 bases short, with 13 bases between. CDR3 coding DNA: TGTGCCAGCAGTGACCCAACTAGATCCGAGCAGTTCTTC. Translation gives CASSDPTRSEQFF.

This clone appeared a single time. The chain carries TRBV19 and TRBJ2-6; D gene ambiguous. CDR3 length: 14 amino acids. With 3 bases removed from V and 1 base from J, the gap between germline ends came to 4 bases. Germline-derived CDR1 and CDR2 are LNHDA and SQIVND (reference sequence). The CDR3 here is CASSILSGANVLTF. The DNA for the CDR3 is TGTGCCAGTAGTATTTTATCTGGGGCCAACGTCCTGACTTTC.

The CDR3 reads CSVEVPGGSSYEQYF. The CDR3, as DNA: TGCAGCGTTGAAGTTCCGGGCGGGAGCTCCTACGAGCAGTACTTC. This chain links TRBV29-1 with TRBJ2-7; 7 nucleotides line up with TRBD2. CDR1 SQVTM and CDR2 ANQGSEA come from the germline V gene. The CDR3 is made up of 15 amino acids. With 1 base clipped from V and 0 bases from J, the junction kept 6 bases outside the gene matches.

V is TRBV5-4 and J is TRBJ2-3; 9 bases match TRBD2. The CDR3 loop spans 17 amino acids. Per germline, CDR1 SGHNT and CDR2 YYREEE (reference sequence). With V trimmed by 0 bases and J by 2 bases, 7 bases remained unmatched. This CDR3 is CASSLGTTSGYTDTQYF. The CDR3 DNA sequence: TGTGCCAGCAGCTTGGGAACTACTAGCGGGTACACAGATACGCAGTATTTT.

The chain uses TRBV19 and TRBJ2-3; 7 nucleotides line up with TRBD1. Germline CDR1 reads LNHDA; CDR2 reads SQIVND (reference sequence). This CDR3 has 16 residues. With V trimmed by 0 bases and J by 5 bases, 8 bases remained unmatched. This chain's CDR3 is CASSIDPGGRGDTQYF. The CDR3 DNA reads TGTGCCAGTAGTATAGATCCAGGGGGAAGGGGAGATACGCAGTATTTT.

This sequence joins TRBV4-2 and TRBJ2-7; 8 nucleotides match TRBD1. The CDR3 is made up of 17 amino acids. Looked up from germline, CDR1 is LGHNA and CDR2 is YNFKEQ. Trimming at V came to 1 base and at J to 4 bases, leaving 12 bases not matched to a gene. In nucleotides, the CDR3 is TGTGCCAGCAGCCAAGCGACGGGGACAGGCCGACCTTACGAGCAGTACTTC. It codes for CASSQATGTGRPYEQYF.